The rows below give T cell receptor beta chains drawn from one sample of a study of blood T cell repertoires in COVID-19. Using immunoSEQ multiplex PCR, the repertoire was profiled, and TCRdb retains in-frame clones only, with some absent. Of a few hundred thousand clones listed, 80% to 90% are singletons. The sequenced sample was PBMCs or T cells enriched from blood (not recorded which). These receptors were taken from a man aged 18 to 29 with acute COVID-19. Both conserved end residues are part of each CDR3. The D gene is left open where the match is weak. Clone size is shown for a subset of rows, as once, few, many or a class of expanded clone.

len: 17
d_gene: TRBD2
abundance: once
v_gene: TRBV9
j_gene: TRBJ2-1
CDR3aa: CASSVESGTSGYNEQFF
CDR3nt: TGTGCCAGCAGCGTAGAATCCGGGACTAGCGGCTACAATGAGCAGTTCTTC

len: 16
d_gene: TRBD2
abundance: NA
v_gene: TRBV9
j_gene: TRBJ2-3
CDR3aa: CASSVSSGNRADTQYF
CDR3nt: TGTGCCAGCAGCGTATCTAGCGGGAACCGAGCAGATACGCAGTATTTT

len: 13
d_gene: NA
abundance: NA
v_gene: TRBV9
j_gene: TRBJ1-2
CDR3aa: CASSPASNYGYTF
CDR3nt: TGTGCCAGCAGCCCAGCTAGTAACTATGGCTACACCTTC

len: 12
d_gene: NA
abundance: NA
v_gene: TRBV2
j_gene: TRBJ2-7
CDR3aa: CASSQGQREQYF
CDR3nt: TGTGCCAGCAGCCAAGGACAGCGCGAGCAGTACTTC

len: 15
d_gene: TRBD2
abundance: NA
v_gene: TRBV18
j_gene: TRBJ2-1
CDR3aa: CASSPPGLADNEQFF
CDR3nt: TGTGCCAGCTCACCCCCCGGACTAGCAGACAATGAGCAGTTCTTC

len: 17
d_gene: TRBD1
abundance: NA
v_gene: TRBV18
j_gene: TRBJ1-1
CDR3aa: CASSPGTGLTRVAEAFF
CDR3nt: TGTGCCAGCTCACCAGGGACAGGGTTGACACGGGTCGCTGAAGCTTTCTTT

len: 14
d_gene: NA
abundance: NA
v_gene: TRBV24-1
j_gene: TRBJ2-3
CDR3aa: CATSDFPPKDTQYF
CDR3nt: TGTGCCACCAGTGATTTTCCACCTAAAGATACGCAGTATTTT

len: 16
d_gene: TRBD1
abundance: NA
v_gene: TRBV5-1
j_gene: TRBJ2-1
CDR3aa: CASSLGAGTAINEQFF
CDR3nt: TGCGCCAGCAGCTTGGGCGCCGGGACAGCTATCAATGAGCAGTTCTTC

len: 14
d_gene: TRBD1
abundance: NA
v_gene: TRBV5-1
j_gene: TRBJ2-7
CDR3aa: CASSSDRLPYEQYF
CDR3nt: TGCGCCAGCAGCTCGGACAGGCTTCCCTACGAGCAGTACTTC

len: 14
d_gene: NA
abundance: few
v_gene: TRBV28
j_gene: TRBJ2-6
CDR3aa: CASSFSYGANVLTF
CDR3nt: TGTGCCAGCAGTTTTAGTTATGGGGCCAACGTCCTGACTTTC

len: 13
d_gene: NA
abundance: NA
v_gene: TRBV9
j_gene: TRBJ2-1
CDR3aa: CASSVAPVNEQFF
CDR3nt: TGTGCCAGCAGCGTAGCGCCGGTCAATGAGCAGTTCTTC

len: 14
d_gene: TRBD1
abundance: NA
v_gene: TRBV28
j_gene: TRBJ1-2
CDR3aa: CASSFTGGNYGYTF
CDR3nt: TGTGCCAGCAGTTTTACAGGGGGGAACTATGGCTACACCTTC

len: 18
d_gene: TRBD2
abundance: NA
v_gene: TRBV19
j_gene: TRBJ2-1
CDR3aa: CASSIPPGTIQPTFQQFF
CDR3nt: TGTGCCAGTAGTATACCGCCCGGGACTATACAACCTACCTTTCAGCAGTTCTTC

len: 15
d_gene: TRBD2
abundance: NA
v_gene: TRBV4-1
j_gene: TRBJ2-1
CDR3aa: CASSQALSGTNEQFF
CDR3nt: TGCGCCAGCAGCCAAGCCCTAAGCGGGACCAATGAGCAGTTCTTC

len: 16
d_gene: NA
abundance: NA
v_gene: TRBV10-1
j_gene: TRBJ2-3
CDR3aa: CASSESAGTLTDTQYF
CDR3nt: TGCGCCAGCAGTGAGTCGGCGGGCACACTCACAGATACGCAGTATTTT

len: 15
d_gene: TRBD1
abundance: NA
v_gene: TRBV27
j_gene: TRBJ2-3
CDR3aa: CASSSLNRGADTQYF
CDR3nt: TGTGCCAGCAGTTCCCTAAACAGGGGAGCAGATACGCAGTATTTT

len: 16
d_gene: NA
abundance: NA
v_gene: TRBV4-3
j_gene: TRBJ1-5
CDR3aa: CASSQVLGGSNQPQHF
CDR3nt: TGCGCCAGCAGCCAAGTATTGGGAGGGAGCAATCAGCCCCAGCATTTT

len: 15
d_gene: NA
abundance: NA
v_gene: TRBV7-8
j_gene: TRBJ1-4
CDR3aa: CASSIRRGSGEKLFF
CDR3nt: TGTGCCAGCAGCATCAGAAGGGGGTCTGGTGAAAAACTGTTTTTT

len: 15
d_gene: NA
abundance: NA
v_gene: TRBV6-2/TRBV6-3
j_gene: TRBJ2-3
CDR3aa: CASSYGVRSTDTQYF
CDR3nt: TGTGCCAGCAGTTACGGAGTACGGAGCACAGATACGCAGTATTTT

len: 18
d_gene: TRBD1
abundance: once
v_gene: TRBV27
j_gene: TRBJ1-2
CDR3aa: CASSFTNQGAQGYYGYTF
CDR3nt: TGTGCCAGCAGCTTCACCAATCAGGGGGCCCAGGGGTACTATGGCTACACCTTC

len: 16
d_gene: TRBD1
abundance: NA
v_gene: TRBV24-1
j_gene: TRBJ1-2
CDR3aa: CATSSSQGATRYGYTF
CDR3nt: TGTGCCACCAGTTCCTCACAGGGGGCGACCCGCTATGGCTACACCTTC

len: 16
d_gene: TRBD1
abundance: few
v_gene: TRBV6-5
j_gene: TRBJ1-2
CDR3aa: CASSYTSGGLGYGYTF
CDR3nt: TGTGCCAGCAGTTACACTTCAGGGGGCCTAGGCTATGGCTACACCTTC